Reported below is one T cell receptor (beta chain). As yet, its antigen is unknown. Other DNA sequences in the same sample also yield this CDR3. CDR3 size: 15 residues. V lost 0 bases and J lost 5; bases outside the gene matches: 2. Germline V gene lookup returns CDR1 SGHRS and CDR2 YFSETQ. The data were obtained in a study of PD-L1 blockade in urothelial cancer. Background on the study: About nine tenths of the roughly 30 patients comprised males who had bladder-origin urothelial cancer. Notes on the study in general: More expansion of tumor-associated blood clones, seen at 3 weeks, marked durable-benefit patients.

Data came from immunoSEQ multiplex PCR; TCRdb stores just in-frame clones and leaves some out. Among around 100,000 clones, roughly nine tenths were seen once, and the ten largest hold 0.85% to 1%. The source of this sequence is an elderly woman with urothelial cancer. The rearrangement joins TRBV5-1 to TRBJ1-2; 12 bases agree with TRBD1. The material sequenced was PBMCs, taken around atezolizumab (anti-PD-L1) treatment. CDR3 amino acids: CASSLAGQGAYGYTF. The CDR3 DNA reads TGCGCCAGCAGCTTGGCGGGACAGGGGGCGTATGGCTACACCTTC.